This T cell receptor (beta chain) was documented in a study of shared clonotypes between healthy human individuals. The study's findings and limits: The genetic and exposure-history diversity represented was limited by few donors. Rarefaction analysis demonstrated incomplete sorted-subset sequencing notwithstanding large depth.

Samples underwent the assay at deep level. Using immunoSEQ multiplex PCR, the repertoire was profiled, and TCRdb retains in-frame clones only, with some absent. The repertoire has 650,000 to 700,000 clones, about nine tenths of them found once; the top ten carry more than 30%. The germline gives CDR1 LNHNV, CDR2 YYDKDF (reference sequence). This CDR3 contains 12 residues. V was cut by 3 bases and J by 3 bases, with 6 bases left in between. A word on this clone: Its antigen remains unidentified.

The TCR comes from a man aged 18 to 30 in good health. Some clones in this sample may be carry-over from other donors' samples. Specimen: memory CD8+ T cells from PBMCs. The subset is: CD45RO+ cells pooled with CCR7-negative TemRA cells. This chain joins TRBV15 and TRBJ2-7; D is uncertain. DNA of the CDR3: TGTGCCACCAGCAGTTCGAGCTACGAGCAGTACTTC. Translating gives CATSSSSYEQYF.